Presented here are 20 T cell receptor beta chains from one specimen sequenced in a study of OX40 agonist ivuxolimab in advanced cancers. The protocol was immunoSEQ multiplex PCR, while the TCRdb copy is restricted to in-frame clones and leaves out a portion. Of 40,000 to 50,000 clones in the sample, approximately 80% were seen once. Sequences were derived from CD4+ or CD8+ T cells sorted from blood, sampled in a trial of the OX40 agonist ivuxolimab. These receptors came from an adult with an advanced solid tumor such as melanoma, head and neck, liver or kidney cancer.

Only one count was recorded for this clone. V is TRBV6-4 and J is TRBJ1-2; D may be TRBD1 (5 bases). The CDR3 has 12 amino acids. V lost 3 bases and J lost 4, with 6 bases in between. CDR1 and CDR2 from the germline V gene are MRHNA and SNTAGT. CDR3 loop: CASSEGAYGYTF. As DNA, the CDR3 is TGTGCCAGCAGTGAAGGGGCCTATGGCTACACCTTC.

The chain uses TRBV4-1 and TRBJ2-2; no clear D. The V gene lost 0 bases and the J gene lost 6 bases, with 5 bases spanning the gap. CDR1 is MGHRA and CDR2 is YSYEKL in the germline V gene. This CDR3 is 13 amino acids long. CDR3 residues: CASSQEGSGELFF. The CDR3 bases are TGCGCCAGCAGCCAAGAAGGATCCGGGGAGCTGTTTTTT.

The V call is TRBV7-9, the J call TRBJ2-1; 8 nucleotides match TRBD1. Germline lookup yields CDR1 SEHNR and CDR2 FQNEAQ (reference sequence). The V gene end was trimmed by 8 bases and the J gene end by 1 base; junction bases not matched to a gene: 10. This CDR3 has 16 residues. CDR3 sequence reads: CASPPLGQVSYNEQFF. The CDR3 nucleotides read TGTGCCAGCCCCCCACTGGGACAGGTATCCTACAATGAGCAGTTCTTC. The full variable domain, rest sourced from reference TRBV7-9 and TRBJ2-1, is DTGVSQNPRHKITKRGQNVTFRCDPISEHNRLYWYRQTLGQGPEFLTYFQNEAQLEKSRLLSDRFSAERPKGSFSTLEIQRTEQGDSAMYLCASPPLGQVSYNEQFFGPGTRLTVL.

CDR3 sequence reads: CSVDNPGHPYEQYF. CDR3 in DNA: TGCAGCGTTGATAATCCGGGACACCCCTACGAGCAGTACTTC. The rearrangement joins TRBV29-1 to TRBJ2-7, with D possibly TRBD1 on 6 matching bases. This CDR3 contains 14 residues. The germline V gene encodes CDR1 SQVTM and CDR2 ANQGSEA. Trimming cost V 3 bases and J 2 bases, with 14 bases left between them.

This clone was seen only once. The rearrangement uses TRBV29-1 and TRBJ2-5; 7 bases align to TRBD1. From germline, CDR1 is SQVTM and CDR2 ANQGSEA. The CDR3 spans 14 residues. Losses at the gene ends were 4 bases for V and 4 bases for J; bases not matched to a gene: 9. The CDR3 DNA sequence: TGCAGCGTTGTACCCTTAGGGGGCCTAGAGACCCAGTACTTC. This codes for CSVVPLGGLETQYF.

V is TRBV7-9 and J is TRBJ1-1, with 8 bases fitting TRBD1. V lost 5 bases and J lost 5; bases outside the gene matches: 4. The V gene's germline CDR1 is SEHNR and CDR2 FQNEAQ (reference sequence). The CDR3 totals 13 residues. DNA for the CDR3: TGTGCCAGCAGCGATACAGGGGGTACTGAAGCTTTCTTT. It codes for CASSDTGGTEAFF.

This chain uses TRBV30 with TRBJ2-7, with D hard to call. CDR1 is GTSNPN, CDR2 SVGIG, per germline (reference sequence). The CDR3 loop spans 16 amino acids. Trimming cost V 0 bases and J 0 bases, with 15 bases left between them. CDR3 coding DNA: TGTGCCTGGAGTGTACCCGCAGCAAAAAGCTCCTACGAGCAGTACTTC. It yields the protein CAWSVPAAKSSYEQYF.

The chain recombines TRBV6-6 with TRBJ1-2; a possible D gene is TRBD1 (5 bases). Germline lookup yields CDR1 MNHNY and CDR2 SVGAGI (reference sequence). V lost 3 bases to trimming and J lost 4 bases, with 15 bases between them. The CDR3 runs 15 residues. CDR3 amino acids: CASSYVGGISYGYTF. The CDR3 bases are TGTGCCAGCAGTTATGTTGGGGGAATAAGCTATGGCTACACCTTC.

V usage is TRBV4-2 and J usage is TRBJ2-7; perhaps TRBD2 as D (6 bases). Trimming took off 0 bases at V and 3 bases at J, with 15 bases between the two ends. CDR3 length: 16 residues. The V gene's germline CDR1 is LGHNA and CDR2 YNFKEQ. This CDR3 is CASSQDRDPGVYEQYF. The CDR3 nucleotides are TGTGCCAGCAGCCAAGATAGGGACCCGGGGGTCTACGAGCAGTACTTC.

V usage is TRBV28 and J usage is TRBJ1-5; tentative D call: TRBD1 (6 bases). There are 16 residues in the CDR3. Between the trimmed V and J ends, which lost 3 bases and 7 bases, there was a span of 19 bases. Germline V lookup: CDR1 MDHEN, CDR2 SYDVKM. The CDR3 loop reads CASSFWREQGGQPQHF. The CDR3 coding sequence is TGTGCCAGCAGTTTCTGGCGCGAACAGGGAGGCCAGCCCCAGCATTTT.

The chain uses TRBV4-3 and TRBJ1-1, with a weak D call TRBD1 (5 bases). With 1 base removed from V and 8 bases from J, the gap between germline ends came to 14 bases. CDR3 length: 14 residues. Germline assignment: CDR1 LGHNA and CDR2 YSLEER. As DNA, the CDR3 is TGCGCCAGCAGCCAAGTCGCCTGGACAACCGAAGCTTTCTTT. The encoded protein is CASSQVAWTTEAFF.

The chain employs TRBV5-4 and TRBJ1-1; D unresolved. CDR3 size: 13 residues. Germline assignment: CDR1 SGHNT and CDR2 YYREEE (reference sequence). The ends were cut back, 2 bases at V and 1 base at J, with 6 bases in the middle. The CDR3 nucleotides read TGTGCCAGCAGCTTTGTGGGGAACACTGAAGCTTTCTTT. Its translation: CASSFVGNTEAFF. The variable domain in full, completed from reference TRBV5-4 and TRBJ1-1, reads ETGVTQSPTHLIKTRGQQVTLRCSSQSGHNTVSWYQQALGQGPQFIFQYYREEENGRGNFPPRFSGLQFPNYSSELNVNALELDDSALYLCASSFVGNTEAFFGQGTRLTVV.

The rearrangement joins TRBV7-9 to TRBJ2-1; 9 bases agree with TRBD1. Looked up from germline, CDR1 is SEHNR and CDR2 is FQNEAQ (reference sequence). This CDR3 has 17 residues. V lost 5 bases, J lost 1 base, and 9 bases stayed unmatched. CDR3 in amino acids: CASSGTGPDPSYNEQFF. The CDR3 DNA is TGTGCCAGCAGCGGGACAGGGCCCGACCCGTCCTACAATGAGCAGTTCTTC.

In DNA, the CDR3 is TGTGCCAGCAGCTTGGATTGGGGCGAGCAGTACTTC. Protein sequence: CASSLDWGEQYF. The gene calls are TRBV7-9 and TRBJ2-7; D ambiguous. CDR1 is SEHNR, CDR2 FQNEAQ, per germline (reference sequence). V gave up 3 bases and J gave up 6 bases, with 9 bases separating them. The CDR3 has 12 amino acids.

This clone was observed once. This chain joins TRBV14 and TRBJ2-2; perhaps TRBD1 as D (5 bases). V lost 0 bases and J 3 bases, leaving 17 bases between the germline ends. The CDR3 runs to 18 residues. The germline gives CDR1 SGHDN, CDR2 FVKESK. The CDR3 DNA sequence: TGTGCCAGCAGCCAAGATTATTACAGGTTTAAGGACACCGGGGAGCTGTTTTTT. Its translation is CASSQDYYRFKDTGELFF.

The gene calls are TRBV12-5 and TRBJ2-5; TRBD1 matches at 8 bases. V lost 5 bases, J lost 5 bases, and 7 bases stayed unmatched. Germline loops: CDR1 LGHNT, CDR2 FRNRAP. The CDR3 covers 14 residues. The CDR3 region is CASGPSRQGETQYF. DNA for the CDR3: TGTGCTAGTGGTCCCTCTCGACAGGGGGAGACCCAGTACTTC.

This chain uses TRBV6-1 with TRBJ2-3; TRBD2 agrees at 8 bases. The V gene's germline CDR1 is MNHNS and CDR2 SASEGT. The CDR3 is 16 residues long. Trimming at V came to 2 bases and at J to 2 bases, leaving 6 bases not matched to a gene. CDR3 sequence reads: CASSEWGAGATDTQYF. As DNA, the CDR3 is TGTGCCAGCAGTGAATGGGGAGCGGGGGCCACAGATACGCAGTATTTT.

The chain is built from TRBV10-2 and TRBJ1-2; D is unresolved. The V gene lost 0 bases and the J gene lost 7 bases, with 9 bases spanning the gap. The CDR3 is 13 residues long. Per germline, CDR1 WSHSY and CDR2 SAAADI. CDR3 sequence: CASSESRRGGYTF. As DNA, the CDR3 is TGCGCCAGCAGTGAGTCGCGCCGAGGTGGCTACACCTTC.

This chain links TRBV9 with TRBJ2-7, with D tentatively TRBD1 or TRBD2 (5 bases each). The CDR3 runs 16 residues. Trimming took 0 bases from V and 4 from J, leaving 17 bases between them. From germline, CDR1 is SGDLS and CDR2 YYNGEE. CDR3 amino acids: CASSVATGLGEYEQYF. DNA of the CDR3: TGTGCCAGCAGCGTAGCTACAGGTCTGGGGGAATACGAGCAGTACTTC.

The rearrangement uses TRBV5-4 and TRBJ1-2, with D possibly being TRBD1 (5 bases). CDR3 size: 15 residues. With 0 bases removed from V and 8 bases from J, the gap between germline ends came to 17 bases. Germline V gene lookup returns CDR1 SGHNT and CDR2 YYREEE (reference sequence). CDR3 amino acids: CASSLGGDLTRGYTF. CDR3 nucleotide sequence: TGTGCCAGCAGCTTGGGGGGGGACTTAACCAGGGGCTACACCTTC.